The 21 T cell receptor beta chains below were found in one sample sequenced in a study of shared clonotypes between healthy human individuals. Generated by immunoSEQ multiplex PCR, the TCRdb table keeps only in-frame clones and is missing some. The sample contains some 2.3 million clones, 80% to 95% of which appear only once. The sample was naive CD4+ T cells from PBMCs. The subset: CD45RA+ positively selected. Receptors were obtained from a man between 18 and 35 years old in good health. Some clones in this sample may be carry-over from other donors' samples.

This clone was recorded a few times. This chain joins TRBV30 and TRBJ1-1, with no clear D. The CDR3 contains 14 residues. The germline gives CDR1 GTSNPN, CDR2 SVGIG (reference sequence). V lost 5 bases and J 1 base, leaving 14 bases between the germline ends. DNA for the CDR3: TGTGCCTGGCATCCCTGGGCTTCGAACACTGAAGCTTTCTTT. Amino acid sequence: CAWHPWASNTEAFF.

The chain couples TRBV11-3 to TRBJ2-1; 8 nucleotides agree with TRBD2. Germline V gene lookup returns CDR1 SGHNT and CDR2 YENEEA. V shed 5 bases and J 4 bases; nucleotides not matched to a gene: 7. The CDR3 has 15 residues. CDR3 amino acids: CASSPREGLYNEQFF. The CDR3 nucleotides are TGTGCCAGCAGCCCCCGGGAGGGCCTTTACAATGAGCAGTTCTTC.

This sequence joins TRBV28 and TRBJ2-3; 10 bases map to TRBD2. V shed 5 bases and J 6 bases; nucleotides not matched to a gene: 5. The CDR3 covers 14 residues. CDR1 is MDHEN and CDR2 is SYDVKM in the germline V gene. The CDR3 nucleotides are TGTGCCAGCAGTCCGCAAGCGGGAGGGGATACGCAGTATTTT. Translated, it gives CASSPQAGGDTQYF. Together with reference TRBV28 and TRBJ2-3, the CDR3 gives the full variable domain: DVKVTQSSRYLVKRTGEKVFLECVQDMDHENMFWYRQDPGLGLRLIYFSYDVKMKEKGDIPEGYSVSREKKERFSLILESASTNQTSMYLCASSPQAGGDTQYFGPGTRLTVL.

V and J are TRBV2 and TRBJ2-7, with D perhaps matching TRBD2 (6 bases). The V gene lost 7 bases and the J gene lost 1 base, with 20 bases spanning the gap. In germline, CDR1 is SNHLY, CDR2 FYNNEI. The CDR3 consists of 16 residues. The CDR3 nucleotides read TGTGCCAGCAAGGGGCAAGGGACCGGGAGTTCCTACGAGCAGTACTTC. Its protein is CASKGQGTGSSYEQYF.

The V call is TRBV6-5, the J call TRBJ1-2, with a possible D match to TRBD1 (5 bases). The CDR3 has 15 residues. CDR1 and CDR2 (germline): MNHEY, SVGAGI. V was shortened by 0 bases and J by 4 bases, with 12 bases between the two germline ends. CDR3 loop: CASSYSRSQGYGYTF. The CDR3 DNA reads TGTGCCAGCAGTTACTCGAGATCCCAGGGCTATGGCTACACCTTC.

J is TRBJ2-1 and V is TRBV7-2; D gene uncertain. Trimming shortened V by 5 bases and J by 10 bases, and 18 bases separated the two germline ends. This CDR3 is built from 14 residues. The germline gives CDR1 SGHTA, CDR2 FQGNSA. The CDR3 DNA reads TGTGCCAGCAGCCGTCTGGCCCTTTTTGCAGAGCAGTTCTTC. Translated: CASSRLALFAEQFF.

Notes on this clone: This specimen includes other DNA sequences encoding the same CDR3. This chain connects TRBV9 to TRBJ2-3; D unresolved. Germline V gene sequence: CDR1 SGDLS, CDR2 YYNGEE. V was cut by 0 bases and J by 5 bases, with 4 bases left in between. The CDR3 loop spans 12 amino acids. The CDR3 nucleotides read TGTGCCAGCAGCGTAGTTGGAGATACGCAGTATTTT. Translated, it gives CASSVVGDTQYF.

The V and J genes are TRBV6-6 and TRBJ1-1, with 7 bases aligning to TRBD1. CDR1 and CDR2 from the germline V gene are MNHNY and SVGAGI (reference sequence). This CDR3 has 14 residues. V shed 9 bases and J 3 bases; nucleotides not matched to a gene: 10. The CDR3 nucleotides are TGTGCCAGTTACCTCCAGGGGGGTCACACTGAAGCTTTCTTT. Translation: CASYLQGGHTEAFF.

The sample holds a few counts of this clone. Distinct nucleotide sequences in the sample also encode this CDR3. This chain joins TRBV29-1 and TRBJ1-2; D not resolved. Germline loops: CDR1 SQVTM, CDR2 ANQGSEA. V lost 0 bases, J lost 2 bases, and 4 bases lay in between. The CDR3 has 12 amino acids. CDR3 bases: TGCAGCGTTGAAGACAGAAACTATGGCTACACCTTC. Translating gives CSVEDRNYGYTF.

About this clone itself: Other DNA sequences in the same sample also yield this CDR3. V is TRBV18 and J is TRBJ2-7; D is uncertain. The V end lost 3 bases, the J end lost 3 bases, and 9 bases lay between the germline ends. The CDR3 contains 13 residues. Germline V lookup: CDR1 KGHSH, CDR2 LQKENI. In DNA form, the CDR3 reads TGTGCCAGCTCACCTCCTAGTTTCTACGAGCAGTACTTC. Translation gives CASSPPSFYEQYF.

The chain carries TRBV6-5 and TRBJ1-5; 8 bases align to TRBD1. The CDR3 contains 15 residues. Germline CDR1 is MNHEY and CDR2 is SVGAGI. V trimming: 2 bases; J trimming: 2 bases; junction bases outside the gene matches: 2. For the CDR3, the DNA is TGTGCCAGCAGTTACGAGGGACAGGGCAATCAGCCCCAGCATTTT. Protein product: CASSYEGQGNQPQHF.

V usage is TRBV7-9 and J usage is TRBJ1-1; TRBD1 aligns across 10 bases. Germline trimming cut 0 bases from V and 0 bases from J; bases unmatched to any gene: 1. The CDR3 sequence is 16 residues long. The V gene's germline CDR1 is SEHNR and CDR2 FQNEAQ (reference sequence). The CDR3: CASSLATGGMNTEAFF. The CDR3 coding sequence is TGTGCCAGCAGCTTAGCGACAGGGGGCATGAACACTGAAGCTTTCTTT. The full variable domain, completed using reference TRBV7-9 and TRBJ1-1, is DTGVSQNPRHKITKRGQNVTFRCDPISEHNRLYWYRQTLGQGPEFLTYFQNEAQLEKSRLLSDRFSAERPKGSFSTLEIQRTEQGDSAMYLCASSLATGGMNTEAFFGQGTRLTVV.

This chain connects TRBV9 to TRBJ2-7, with TRBD2 as a possible D gene (6 bases). This CDR3 has 16 residues. The germline gives CDR1 SGDLS, CDR2 YYNGEE. The V gene lost 0 bases and the J gene lost 3 bases, with 16 bases spanning the gap. CDR3 amino acids: CASSVGPGAAFYEQYF. CDR3 in DNA: TGTGCCAGCAGCGTAGGTCCGGGAGCGGCGTTCTACGAGCAGTACTTC. Combining the CDR3 with reference TRBV9 and TRBJ2-7 gives the whole variable domain DSGVTQTPKHLITATGQRVTLRCSPRSGDLSVYWYQQSLDQGLQFLIQYYNGEERAKGNILERFSAQQFPDLHSELNLSSLELGDSALYFCASSVGPGAAFYEQYFGPGTRLTVT.

The chain is built from TRBV9 and TRBJ2-2; maybe TRBD2 (5 bases). V gave up 0 bases and J gave up 6 bases, with 15 bases separating them. Germline loops: CDR1 SGDLS, CDR2 YYNGEE. The CDR3 spans 16 residues. The CDR3, as DNA: TGTGCCAGCAGCGTAGGTCTAGCCGGAGACCCCGGGGAGCTGTTTTTT. This codes for CASSVGLAGDPGELFF.

The V and J genes are TRBV7-3 and TRBJ2-7, with 9 nucleotides matching TRBD1. V dropped 5 bases and J dropped 4; count of bases not matched to a gene: 9. The CDR3 has 15 residues. Germline V gene sequence: CDR1 SGHTA, CDR2 FQGTGA. The CDR3 DNA is TGTGCCAGCAGCCTCGGACAGGGGAACTCTTACGAGCAGTACTTC. Translation gives CASSLGQGNSYEQYF.

To note about this clone: Other DNA sequences from this sample encode an identical CDR3 as well. This rearrangement joins TRBV5-1 to TRBJ2-3; 14 bases are shared with TRBD2. With V trimmed by 4 bases and J by 3 bases, 4 bases remained unmatched. This CDR3 contains 16 residues. Looked up from germline, CDR1 is SGHRS and CDR2 is YFSETQ. CDR3 nucleotide sequence: TGCGCCAGCAGCCCCGGGACTAGCGGGAGTACAGATACGCAGTATTTT. Its translation is CASSPGTSGSTDTQYF.

This clone is a singleton in its sample. This chain links TRBV7-8 with TRBJ2-1; possibly TRBD1 for D (6 bases). V gave up 1 base and J gave up 5 bases, with 9 bases separating them. The CDR3 runs 14 residues. CDR1 SGHVS and CDR2 FQNEAQ come from the germline V gene. DNA for the CDR3: TGTGCCAGCAGCTTAGGGGGGCGACACAATGAGCAGTTCTTC. Its translation is CASSLGGRHNEQFF.

In regard to this clone: Different DNA sequences within this sample yield the same CDR3. CDR3 region: CASSSGLLNEQFF. CDR3 nucleotide sequence: TGTGCCAGCAGCTCGGGCCTTCTCAATGAGCAGTTCTTC. The gene calls are TRBV7-2 and TRBJ2-1; D gene unclear. CDR3 length: 13 residues. Trimming removed 4 bases at V and 6 bases at J, with 10 bases between. In germline, CDR1 is SGHTA, CDR2 FQGNSA.

This chain uses TRBV7-3 with TRBJ2-7; D unresolved. Deletions cut 8 bases from V and 3 bases from J, with 14 bases between. The length of the CDR3 is 13 residues. Per the germline V gene, CDR1 is SGHTA and CDR2 is FQGTGA. The CDR3 is CASGLGIGYEQYF. The CDR3 DNA is TGTGCCAGCGGGTTGGGGATAGGCTACGAGCAGTACTTC.

This chain's CDR3 is CASSVALRGEPDTQYF. The CDR3 DNA is TGTGCCAGCAGCGTAGCTCTCCGAGGAGAACCAGATACGCAGTATTTT. This chain connects TRBV9 to TRBJ2-3, with unresolved D. The CDR3 contains 16 residues. Germline-derived CDR1 and CDR2 are SGDLS and YYNGEE. V was trimmed by 0 bases and J by 4 bases, leaving 15 bases between them.

This clone was detected only once. In the same sample, other DNA sequences code for this CDR3. The gene calls are TRBV30 and TRBJ2-5; TRBD2 matches at 9 bases. V lost 0 bases and J lost 5; bases outside the gene matches: 1. This CDR3 is built from 13 residues. The germline V gene encodes CDR1 GTSNPN and CDR2 SVGIG (reference sequence). CDR3 region: CAWSVGTSETQYF. Here the CDR3 DNA reads TGTGCCTGGAGTGTGGGGACTAGCGAGACCCAGTACTTC.